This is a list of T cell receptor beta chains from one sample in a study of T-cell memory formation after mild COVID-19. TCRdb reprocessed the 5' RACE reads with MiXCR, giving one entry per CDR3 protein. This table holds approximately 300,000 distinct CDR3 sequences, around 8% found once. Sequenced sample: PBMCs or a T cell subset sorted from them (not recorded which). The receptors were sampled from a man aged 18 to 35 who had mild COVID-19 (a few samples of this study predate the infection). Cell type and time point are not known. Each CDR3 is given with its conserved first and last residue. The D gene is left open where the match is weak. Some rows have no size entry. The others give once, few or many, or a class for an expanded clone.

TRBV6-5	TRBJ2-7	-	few	CASSYSSQPSYEQYF	TGTGCCAGCAGTTACTCGAGCCAGCCCTCCTACGAGCAGTACTTC
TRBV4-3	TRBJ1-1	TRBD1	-	CASSQDDRVSPEAFF	TGCGCCAGCAGCCAAGATGACAGGGTGTCGCCTGAAGCTTTCTTT
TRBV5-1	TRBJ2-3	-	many	CASSLVTGADTDTQYF	TGCGCCAGCAGCTTGGTGACTGGGGCCGACACAGATACGCAGTATTTT
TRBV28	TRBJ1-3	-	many	CASSLSSFSGNTIYF	TGTGCCAGCAGTTTATCCTCGTTTTCGGGAAACACCATATATTTT
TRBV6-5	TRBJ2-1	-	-	CASNRVAGGYNEQFF	TGTGCCAGCAACCGTGTGGCGGGTGGTTACAATGAGCAGTTCTTC
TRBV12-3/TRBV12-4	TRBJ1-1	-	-	CASRGVGTEAFF	TGTGCCAGCAGGGGGGTGGGGACTGAAGCTTTCTTT
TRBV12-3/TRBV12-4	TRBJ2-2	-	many	CASSLQGTMFVAGELFF	TGTGCCAGCAGTTTGCAGGGGACGATGTTTGTTGCCGGGGAGCTGTTTTTT
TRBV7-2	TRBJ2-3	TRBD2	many	CASGAGGAYADTQYF	TGTGCCAGCGGTGCCGGGGGGGCCTATGCTGATACGCAGTATTTT
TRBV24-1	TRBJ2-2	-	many	CATEEGSRTGELFF	TGTGCCACCGAGGAGGGGTCGAGAACCGGGGAGCTGTTTTTT
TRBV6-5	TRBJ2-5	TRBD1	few	CASSYPRDRGQETQYF	TGTGCCAGCAGTTACCCTCGGGACAGGGGCCAAGAGACCCAGTACTTC
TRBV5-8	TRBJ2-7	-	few	CASRLGRTYEQYF	TGTGCCAGCAGGTTGGGCAGAACCTACGAGCAGTACTTC
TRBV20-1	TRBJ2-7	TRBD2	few	CSASGRDEQYF	TGCAGTGCTTCGGGGAGGGACGAGCAGTACTTC
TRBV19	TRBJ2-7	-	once	CASSSPGPGRIYEQYF	TGTGCCAGTAGTTCCCCAGGCCCCGGCAGGATCTACGAGCAGTACTTC
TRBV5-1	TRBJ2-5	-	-	CASSLEGVGETQYF	TGCGCCAGCAGCTTGGAGGGGGTTGGAGAGACCCAGTACTTC
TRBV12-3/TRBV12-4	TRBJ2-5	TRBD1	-	CASRTGVWETQYF	TGTGCCAGCAGGACAGGGGTCTGGGAGACCCAGTACTTC
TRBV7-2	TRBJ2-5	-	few	CASSGAWETQYF	TGTGCCAGCAGCGGGGCGTGGGAGACCCAGTACTTC
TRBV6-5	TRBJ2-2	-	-	CASSFVGAHGELFF	TGTGCCAGCAGTTTCGTTGGGGCGCACGGGGAGCTGTTTTTT
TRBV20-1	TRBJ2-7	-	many	CSARTVSSYEQYF	TGCAGTGCTAGGACAGTTAGCTCCTACGAGCAGTACTTC
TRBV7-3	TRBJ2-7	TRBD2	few	CASSIAGRDEQYF	TGTGCCAGCAGCATAGCGGGGAGGGACGAGCAGTACTTC
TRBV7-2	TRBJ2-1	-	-	CASSFSEMGNEQFF	TGTGCCAGCAGCTTCTCCGAAATGGGGAATGAGCAGTTCTTC
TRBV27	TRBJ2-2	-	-	CASGGASGELFF	TGTGCCAGCGGGGGGGCCTCCGGGGAGCTGTTTTTT
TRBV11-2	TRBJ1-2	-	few	CASSSEPVVYTF	TGTGCCAGCAGCTCGGAACCAGTTGTATACACCTTC
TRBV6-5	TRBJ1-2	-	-	CASKLEGISGDGYTF	TGTGCCAGCAAATTAGAGGGGATCTCAGGAGATGGCTACACCTTC
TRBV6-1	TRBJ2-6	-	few	CASYPSSSGANVLTF	TGTGCCAGCTACCCGTCCAGCTCTGGGGCCAACGTCCTGACTTTC
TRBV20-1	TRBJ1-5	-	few	CSADTGHGQPQHF	TGCAGTGCTGACACAGGGCACGGTCAGCCCCAGCATTTT
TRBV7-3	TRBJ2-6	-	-	CASSLLTASGANVLTF	TGTGCCAGCAGCTTATTGACCGCCTCTGGGGCCAACGTCCTGACTTTC
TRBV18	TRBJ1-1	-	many	CASSSPVNTEAFF	TGTGCCAGCTCGAGTCCAGTGAACACTGAAGCTTTCTTT
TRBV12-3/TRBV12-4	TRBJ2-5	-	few	CATQKNRDQETQYF	TGTGCCACACAGAAAAACAGGGACCAAGAGACCCAGTACTTC
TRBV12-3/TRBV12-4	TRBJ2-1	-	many	CASSPDYNEQFF	TGTGCCAGCAGTCCAGACTACAATGAGCAGTTCTTC
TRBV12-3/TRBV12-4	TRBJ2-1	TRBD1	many	CASSLRQGAGDEQFF	TGTGCCAGCAGTTTACGGCAGGGGGCTGGGGATGAGCAGTTCTTC
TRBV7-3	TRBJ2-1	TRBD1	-	CASSSGTGENEQFF	TGTGCCAGCAGCTCCGGGACAGGGGAAAATGAGCAGTTCTTC
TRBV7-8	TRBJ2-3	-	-	CASSSDIQWDTQYF	TGTGCCAGCAGCTCGGACATCCAATGGGATACGCAGTATTTT
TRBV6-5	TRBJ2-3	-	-	CASSYPGSTQYF	TGTGCCAGCAGTTACCCGGGGAGTACGCAGTATTTT
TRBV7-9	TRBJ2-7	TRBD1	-	CASSLGQASSYEQYF	TGTGCCAGCAGTTTGGGACAGGCCAGCTCCTACGAGCAGTACTTC
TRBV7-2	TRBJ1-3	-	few	CASSLNAGDTIYF	TGTGCCAGCAGCTTAAATGCGGGGGACACCATATATTTT
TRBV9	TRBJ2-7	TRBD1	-	CASSTRDSPSYEQYF	TGTGCCAGCAGCACGAGGGACAGCCCGTCCTACGAGCAGTACTTC
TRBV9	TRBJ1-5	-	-	CASSVTAGRNQPQHF	TGTGCCAGCAGCGTAACAGCAGGGCGCAATCAGCCCCAGCATTTT
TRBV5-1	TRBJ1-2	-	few	CASSPGLYGYTF	TGCGCCAGCAGCCCCGGGCTCTATGGCTACACCTTC
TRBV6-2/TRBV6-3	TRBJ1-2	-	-	CASSSKAHLYGYTF	TGTGCCAGCAGCTCGAAGGCACACCTCTATGGCTACACCTTC
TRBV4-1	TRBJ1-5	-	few	CASRRSLISNQPQHF	TGCGCCAGCAGGCGAAGTTTAATCAGCAATCAGCCCCAGCATTTT
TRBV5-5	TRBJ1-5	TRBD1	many	CASSQQGGDQPQHF	TGTGCCAGCAGCCAACAGGGGGGGGATCAGCCCCAGCATTTT
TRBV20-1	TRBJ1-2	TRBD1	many	CSATRDRVGGYTF	TGCAGTGCTACCCGGGACAGGGTCGGCGGCTACACCTTC